This T cell receptor (beta chain) is drawn from a study of T-cell memory formation after mild COVID-19 (dated by TCRdb to about 2021). Background on the whole study: TCR sequence clusters from the two donors were largely donor specific. Two young, previously healthy adult volunteers made up the cohort, one male and one female. In a couple of donors, T-cell clones that expanded and contracted after mild COVID-19 were followed by sequencing TCRalpha and TCRbeta repertoires longitudinally. What the research found in general, with its limitations: Clones contracting from day 15 to 85 had balanced CD4/CD8 phenotypes, while a second wave expanding from day 15 to 37 was biased towards CD4+. The study included only a couple of mild cases, and larger cohorts that include severe cases with pre-infection samples were judged to be necessary. Contracting CD4+ clones were located mainly in the CM and EM memory subsets, whereas CD8+ clones were found to be enriched in EMRA. The detection of some responding clones in pre-infection memory suggests that pre-existing cross-reactive memory T cells joined the SARS-CoV-2 response. The second-wave clones that peaked on day 37 were not confirmed to be SARS-CoV-2 specific.

This clonotype turned up a few times. Its recognized antigen is unknown. No base qualities exist here, and no much larger clone lies one base off it. Ficoll-Paque density gradient centrifugation was the method used to isolate PBMCs. V is reduced by 4 bases and J by 5 bases, leaving a spacing of 6 bases between them. Taken from cysteine to phenylalanine, the CDR3 has 13 residues. CDR3 DNA only is kept here, 39 bases in frame from base 1. Taken from the germline V gene, the CDR1 and CDR2 loops are SGHAT and FQNNGV. Instrument on record: Illumina NovaSeq 6000. TCRalpha and TCRbeta cDNA libraries were constructed by 5'RACE with constant-segment primers, with sample barcodes and unique molecular identifiers being introduced. RNA was extracted from every sample with Trizol reagent. The libraries were amplified in two PCR steps, and the second step added a second sample barcode and Illumina TruSeq adapters. Sequencing of libraries was performed on an Illumina NovaSeq with 2 x 150 bp paired-end reads. In the paper's pipeline: The reads were demultiplexed and collapsed into UMI-guided consensus sequences using migec v1.2.7. Using mixcr v2.1.11, the UMI consensuses were aligned to TRA and TRB V and J templates and assembled into clonotypes. Clonotypes were classified as expanded or contracted when called significant by both edgeR and NoisET, with noise models trained on biological replicates. For edgeR calls, the thresholds were a false discovery rate-adjusted p below 0.01 and a log2 fold-change of 1. As an exploratory analysis of dynamics, max-normalized trajectories of the 1000 most abundant clonotypes were examined by PCA with hierarchical clustering. The CD4 or CD8 phenotype of responding clones was assigned using the separately sequenced CD4+ and CD8+ repertoires. TCRdb applied fastp at Q25 and MiXCR to the public reads, then kept only in-frame beta chains. One record per CDR3 amino acid sequence lists the most common genes and DNA. These V and J calls originate from TCRdb's pipeline instead of the authors' own analysis. Within this sample are more than 85,000 distinct CDR3 sequences, with 11% of them counted one time only. In total, the top ten clones hold about two fifths of the sample.

This chain joins TRBV11-2 to TRBJ1-6; the D gene identity is not certain. This TCR came from a young man who had mild COVID-19 (a few samples of this study predate the infection). The sample titles of this study are shuffled in the database, so cell type and time point are left out; the donor was told from shared clones. The material sequenced was PBMCs or a T cell subset sorted from them (not recorded which). The sequence in DNA is TGTGCCAGCAGCTCCAGTGATAATTCACCCCTCCACTTT. Its translation reads: CASSSSDNSPLHF.